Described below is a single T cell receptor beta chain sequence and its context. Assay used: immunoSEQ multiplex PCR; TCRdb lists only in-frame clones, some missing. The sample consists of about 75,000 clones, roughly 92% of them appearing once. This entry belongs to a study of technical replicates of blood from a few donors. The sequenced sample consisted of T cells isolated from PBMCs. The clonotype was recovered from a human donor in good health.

Written as DNA, the CDR3 is TGTGCCAGCAGTTGGACAGGGAGTAGCAATCAGCCCCAGCATTTT. It is translated as CASSWTGSSNQPQHF. The chain carries TRBV2 and TRBJ1-5, with 8 positions matching TRBD1. The J segment lost 0 bases and the V segment lost 5 bases, leaving 3 bases of the junction unmatched. CDR1 and CDR2 (germline): SNHLY, FYNNEI. This CDR3 region has 15 residues.